These 6 T cell receptor beta chains originate from one sample sequenced in a study of response to subunit inactivated influenza vaccine. TCRdb itself ran the RT-PCR reads through MiXCR, one entry per CDR3 protein. The table lists about 540,000 distinct CDR3 sequences, 20% to 25% of them singletons. These same data were also listed under a study on T cells expressing NK-cell markers. That work contributes: 5'RACE template switching built TCR beta cDNA with unique molecular identifiers.

The specimen was CD4+ T cells sorted from PBMCs, collected 11 to 12 days after vaccination. These receptors were taken from a man aged 45-65 years who received an inactivated influenza vaccine.

This clonotype was counted many times. This rearrangement joins TRBV12-3 or TRBV12-4 to TRBJ2-5, with a possible D match to TRBD2 (5 bases). CDR3 length: 12 residues. V shed 7 bases and J shed 5 bases, with 11 bases lying between them. The CDR3 nucleotides read TGTGCCAGCACCGGGGTCGGGGAGACCCAGTACTTC. Translating gives CASTGVGETQYF.

J is TRBJ2-5 and V is TRBV7-6, with unresolved D. Trimming removed 6 bases at V and 3 bases at J, with 8 bases between. CDR3 length equals 12 residues. Germline V gene sequence: CDR1 SGHVS, CDR2 FNYEAQ. CDR3 protein: CASRGVEETQYF. For the CDR3, the DNA is TGTGCCAGCAGAGGCGTGGAAGAGACCCAGTACTTC. The full variable domain, completed using reference TRBV7-6 and TRBJ2-5, is GAGVSQSPRYKVTKRGQDVALRCDPISGHVSLYWYRQALGQGPEFLTYFNYEAQQDKSGLPNDRFSAERPEGSISTLTIQRTEQRDSAMYRCASRGVEETQYFGPGTRLLVL.

The chain recombines TRBV19 with TRBJ2-1; 9 bases are a match to TRBD2. With V trimmed by 4 bases and J by 3 bases, 4 bases remained unmatched. This CDR3 has 15 residues. Germline V lookup: CDR1 LNHDA, CDR2 SQIVND (reference sequence). CDR3 in DNA: TGTGCCAGTAGTAGTAGCGGGAGTTTCTACAATGAGCAGTTCTTC. As protein: CASSSSGSFYNEQFF.

This clonotype was detected only a few times. This chain connects TRBV29-1 to TRBJ2-5; D not certain. V shed 4 bases and J shed 5 bases, with 23 bases lying between them. The germline V gene has CDR1 SQVTM and CDR2 ANQGSEA. The CDR3 length is 16 residues. CDR3: CSVVLVLESLSETQYF. CDR3 in DNA: TGCAGCGTTGTCCTGGTGTTAGAATCTCTCTCGGAGACCCAGTACTTC. Supplemented by reference TRBV29-1 and TRBJ2-5, the full variable domain reads SAVISQKPSRDICQRGTSLTIQCQVDSQVTMMFWYRQQPGQSLTLIATANQGSEATYESGFVIDKFPISRPNLTFSTLTVSNMSPEDSSIYLCSVVLVLESLSETQYFGPGTRLLVL.

This chain joins TRBV7-2 and TRBJ2-2; no reliable D call. Trimming left V 5 bases short and J 4 bases short, with 11 bases between. The CDR3 contains 14 residues. Per the germline V gene, CDR1 is SGHTA and CDR2 is FQGNSA. DNA for the CDR3: TGTGCCAGCAGCCGGATTTTGTCCACCGGGGAGCTGTTTTTT. Translated, it gives CASSRILSTGELFF.

This clonotype was found a few times. J is TRBJ1-4 and V is TRBV2, with 7 bases lining up with TRBD1. After removal of 5 bases from V and 0 bases from J, the junction contained 15 bases not matched to a gene. The germline CDR1 and CDR2 sequences are SNHLY and FYNNEI. This CDR3 spans 19 amino acids. CDR3 sequence reads: CASSRAYRGRRATNEKLFF. In DNA, the CDR3 is TGTGCCAGCAGTCGGGCTTACAGGGGCCGAAGAGCAACTAATGAAAAACTGTTTTTT.